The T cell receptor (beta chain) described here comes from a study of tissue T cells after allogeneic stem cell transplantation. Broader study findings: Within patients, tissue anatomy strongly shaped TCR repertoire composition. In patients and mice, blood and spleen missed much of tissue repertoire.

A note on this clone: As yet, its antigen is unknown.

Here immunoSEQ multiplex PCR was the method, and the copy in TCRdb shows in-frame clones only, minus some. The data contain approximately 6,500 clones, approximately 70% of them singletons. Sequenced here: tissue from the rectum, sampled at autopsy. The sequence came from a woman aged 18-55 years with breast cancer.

The DNA for the CDR3 is TGTGCCAGCAGCTCCGGGACAGGGCAGAATCAGCCCCAGCATTTT. As protein: CASSSGTGQNQPQHF. The rearrangement links TRBV5-8 to TRBJ1-5, with TRBD1 identical over 9 bases. V shed 3 bases and J 4 bases; nucleotides not matched to a gene: 5. Germline V CDR1 and CDR2: SGHTS, YDEGEE. This CDR3 comprises 15 residues.